This T cell receptor beta chain derives from a study of TIL therapy for anti-PD-1-resistant metastatic lung cancer. Overall study context: Median patient age was about 50, ranging about 38-75 years. Tumors carried a median around 1.4 non-synonymous mutations per megabase. Study results and caveats: The cohort had more treatment-naive, never-smoker and oncogene-addicted patients than typical.

In germline, CDR1 is SNHLY, CDR2 FYNNEI. The ends lost 6 bases at V and 7 bases at J; junction bases unmatched: 4. The CDR3 runs to 15 residues. This clone has a handful of counts. Antigen specificity is unknown. As for time point: pre-treatment sample, taken before nivolumab and TIL therapy. Pleural nodules or supraclavicular lymph nodes made up most of the excised metastases sampled. Tumor harvest preceded PD-1/PD-L1 blockade, followed by nivolumab treatment. This was the immunoSEQ v3 assay. TCRdb's copy holds only in-frame clones and misses some; the assay was immunoSEQ multiplex PCR. Of 25,000 to 30,000 clones in the sample, under 80% are singletons; the top ten hold more than 15%.

This chain joins TRBV2 and TRBJ2-2; TRBD2 aligns across 14 bases. Sequenced material: tumor tissue, taken at baseline. This sequence originates from a woman aged 25-85 years with non-small cell lung cancer. CDR3 in amino acids: CASRGLAGVGGELFF. As DNA, the CDR3 is TGTGCCAGCAGGGGACTAGCGGGAGTGGGCGGGGAGCTGTTTTTT.